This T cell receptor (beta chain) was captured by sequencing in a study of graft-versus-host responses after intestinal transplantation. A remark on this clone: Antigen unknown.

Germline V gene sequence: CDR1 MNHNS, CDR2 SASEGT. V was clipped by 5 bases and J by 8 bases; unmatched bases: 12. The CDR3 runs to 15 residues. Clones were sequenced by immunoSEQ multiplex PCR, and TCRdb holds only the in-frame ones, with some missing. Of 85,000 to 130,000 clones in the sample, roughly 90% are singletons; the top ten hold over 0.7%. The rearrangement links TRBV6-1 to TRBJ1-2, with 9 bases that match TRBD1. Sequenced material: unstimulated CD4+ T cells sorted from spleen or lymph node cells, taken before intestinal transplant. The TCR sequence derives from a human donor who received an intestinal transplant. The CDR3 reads CASSHRDRGSFGYTF. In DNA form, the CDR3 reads TGTGCCAGCAGTCACCGTGACAGGGGGTCCTTCGGCTACACCTTC.